This entry describes one T cell receptor (beta chain). The table came from immunoSEQ multiplex PCR; TCRdb's copy has only in-frame clones and leaves some out. In the table there are more than 200,000 clones, around 86% of which are singletons. This sample was taken from a study of blood T cell repertoires in COVID-19. Study-level background: Acute and convalescent COVID-19 samples came from the United States, Italy and Spain. From T cells, B-cell-depleted T cells, or PBMCs came the material, which was cDNA or gDNA.

Input material: peripheral blood. The source is a man in his fifties or sixties with acute or convalescent COVID-19.

CDR3 region: CASSSRTGYLEAFF. CDR3 coding DNA: TGTGCCAGCAGTTCAAGGACAGGATATCTCGAAGCTTTCTTT. The V call is TRBV6-6, the J call TRBJ1-1, with 7 bases that match TRBD1. Germline assignment: CDR1 MNHNY and CDR2 SVGAGI (reference sequence). J gave up 8 bases and V 4 bases, and 10 bases lay outside the gene matches. This CDR3 is 14 amino acids long.